This T cell receptor beta chain came from a study of cytomegalovirus exposure and HLA in healthy donors. Findings and limits, study-wide: When analyzed later, a missense DCLRE1C variant was found to be linked to TCR beta V- and J-gene trimming. Across all donors, roughly uniform sequencing depth was an assumption of the presence/absence analyses. In a later analysis, donors in an Asian-associated ancestry cluster reportedly had fewer N-insertions in productive TCRs than the cohort mean. In an earlier analysis, in fewer than 700 donors, most V segments appeared productive either ~87% or ~30% of the time.

PCR involved 60 Vbeta and 13 Jbeta primers. Sequencing used immunoSEQ multiplex PCR; TCRdb keeps in-frame clones, though not all of them. This table has 70,000 to 100,000 clones, under 70% appearing once. The length of the CDR3 is 14 residues. Germline-derived CDR1 and CDR2 are MDHEN and SYDVKM. Trimming left V 5 bases short and J 6 bases short, with 17 bases between. In the case of this clone: No antigen is known for it.

The V call is TRBV28, the J call TRBJ2-7, with a tentative D call TRBD2 (5 bases). The clonotype originates from a woman between 45 and 65 years old in good health and CMV-seropositive. The sample consisted of PBMCs. CDR3 loop: CASSQRRHPFEQYV. Here the CDR3 DNA reads TGTGCCAGCAGTCAGCGGAGACACCCTTTCGAGCAGTACGTC.